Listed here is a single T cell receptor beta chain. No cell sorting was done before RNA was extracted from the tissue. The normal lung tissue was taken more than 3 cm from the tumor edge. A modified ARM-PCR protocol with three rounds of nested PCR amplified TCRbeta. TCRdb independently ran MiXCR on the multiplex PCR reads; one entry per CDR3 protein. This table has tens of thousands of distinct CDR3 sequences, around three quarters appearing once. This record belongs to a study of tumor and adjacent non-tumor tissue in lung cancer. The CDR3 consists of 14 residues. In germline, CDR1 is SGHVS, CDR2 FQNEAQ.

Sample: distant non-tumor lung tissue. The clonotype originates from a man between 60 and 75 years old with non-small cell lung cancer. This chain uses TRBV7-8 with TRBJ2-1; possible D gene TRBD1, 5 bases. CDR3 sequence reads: CANSPLSRRDEQFF. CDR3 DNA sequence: TGTGCTAACAGCCCGCTTAGTCGCAGGGATGAGCAGTTCTTC. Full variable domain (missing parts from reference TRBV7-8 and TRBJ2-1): GAGVSQSPRYKVAKRGQDVALRCDPISGHVSLFWYQQALGQGPEFLTYFQNEAQLDKSGLPSDRFFAERPEGSVSTLKIQRTQQEDSAVYLCANSPLSRRDEQFFGPGTRLTVL.